The subject of this entry is one T cell receptor (beta chain). Its antigen is not identified. Some second doses came at about 4 weeks and others at about 12 weeks; these were pooled. The sample originates from a study of T cell responses to AZD1222 COVID-19 vaccine. Study results and limitations: With dominance at 160-218 and 743-854, vaccine-associated CD4 TCRs spanned spike.

The CDR3 is 14 amino acids. J lost 9 bases, V lost 4 bases, and 10 bases had no gene match. Germline loops: CDR1 SGHRS, CDR2 YFSETQ. Libraries were prepared by immunoSEQ multiplex PCR; TCRdb keeps only in-frame clonotypes and omits some of them. In the table there are 75,000 to 90,000 clones, about 92% of which are singletons. The sequencing used peripheral blood, collected 28 days after the second AZD1222 dose. This TCR was sampled from an adult who received the AZD1222 COVID-19 vaccine. This chain uses TRBV5-1 with TRBJ1-2, with 9 bases that match TRBD1. Written as DNA, the CDR3 is TGCGCCAGCAGCGACGGGACAGGGATAATGAGCTACACCTTC. Its protein product is CASSDGTGIMSYTF.